The present TCR beta chain was sequenced within a study of T cell responses to AZD1222 COVID-19 vaccine. This CDR3 comprises 16 residues. Germline V gene sequence: CDR1 MGHDK, CDR2 SYGVNS. With 3 bases clipped from V and 5 bases from J, the junction kept 9 bases outside the gene matches. Using immunoSEQ multiplex PCR, the repertoire was profiled, and TCRdb retains in-frame clones only, with some absent. The sample has 100,000 to 150,000 clones, 92% seen once. The sequence came from an adult in good health. The chain employs TRBV25-1 and TRBJ1-2, with 10 bases fitting TRBD1. The sequenced sample was peripheral blood, obtained on day 0 of AZD1222 vaccination. The CDR3: CASSELRGGQGYGYTF. CDR3 DNA sequence: TGTGCCAGCAGTGAGTTAAGAGGGGGACAGGGGTATGGCTACACCTTC.